This T cell receptor beta chain comes out of a study of regulatory T cells in long-lasting Graves disease. The wider study: Duration of antithyroid drug therapy among newly diagnosed Graves' patients was under 3 months. Study-level findings and limits: Whereas roughly 1,000 public clonotypes were shared by new patients, persistent patients shared more, at around 2,700.

CDR3 size: 12 residues. The germline V gene has CDR1 PRHDT and CDR2 FYEKMQ (reference sequence). Trimming left V 2 bases short and J 6 bases short, with 7 bases between. In building TCR beta libraries, iRepertoire HTBI primers were used together with Arm-PCR of CDR3 regions. In the original workflow: Detected in the samples were over 60 TRBV and 14 TRBJ segments. TCRdb redid the calling of the multiplex PCR reads with MiXCR, one entry per CDR3 protein. The V and J calls were determined by TCRdb, not by the authors. The sample has about 530,000 distinct CDR3 sequences, about 16% seen once. Remarks on this clonotype: Its antigen is not known.

Stated time point: newly diagnosed GD, antithyroid drugs for less than 3 months. Making the TCR library involved RNA that had been extracted from PBMCs. These data were likewise used in another study, on T cells in Graves' hyperthyroidism and ophthalmopathy.

The clonotype comes from a woman between 40 and 65 years old with Graves disease. The rearrangement joins TRBV13 to TRBJ1-1, with D hard to call. The sample was peripheral blood mononuclear cells (PBMCs), taken at new diagnosis, from a patient treated with antithyroid drugs. The CDR3, as DNA: TGTGCCAGCAGCTTACAACTGGCTGAAGCTTTCTTT. It is translated as CASSLQLAEAFF.